The clone carrying this T cell receptor (beta chain) appeared many times. Its cognate antigen is unknown. Reasons for excluding patients were uncontrolled infection, other autoimmune disease, pregnancy or lactation. For the diagnoses, clinical symptoms, serum thyroxine and TRAb, thyroid ultrasound and orbital computed tomography were used. The CDR3 covers 13 residues. The sample comes from a study of T cells in Graves' hyperthyroidism and ophthalmopathy. Study-wide results and limits: The model identified upcoming ophthalmopathy a median roughly 6.5 months ahead of onset. Stable hyperthyroidism was told apart from ophthalmopathy by a model built on 13 V-J features.

Researchers amplified the TCR beta CDR3 regions from RNA transcripts. HTBI primers were the set used in a first-round RT-PCR of the TCR CDR3. TCRdb re-called the multiplex PCR reads with MiXCR, one entry per CDR3 protein. Of tens of thousands of distinct CDR3 sequences listed, around 52% were seen once; the top ten hold 20% to 30%. The sample taken for sequencing was blood. The TCR sequence derives from a woman in her thirties or forties with Graves' ophthalmopathy. The V gene is TRBV12-2, the J gene TRBJ2-3; no check of the table's D call, TRBD1, against the DNA was made. TRBV12-2 is a pseudogene. The CDR3 loop reads CASRRRTARAQYF. In DNA form, the CDR3 reads TGTGCAAGTCGCCGAAGGACAGCTCGGGCGCAGTATTTT.